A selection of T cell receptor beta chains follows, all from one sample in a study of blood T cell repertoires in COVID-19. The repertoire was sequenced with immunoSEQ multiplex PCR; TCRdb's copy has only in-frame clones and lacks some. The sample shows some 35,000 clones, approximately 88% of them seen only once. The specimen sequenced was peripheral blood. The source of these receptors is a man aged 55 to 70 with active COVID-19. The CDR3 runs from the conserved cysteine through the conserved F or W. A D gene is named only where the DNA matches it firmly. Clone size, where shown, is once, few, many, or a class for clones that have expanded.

CASSLWLTAGGYEQYF	TGTGCCAGCAGTTTATGGTTAACAGCGGGAGGCTACGAGCAGTACTTC	TRBD2	once	TRBV27	TRBJ2-7
CASSRTSGETQYF	TGTGCCAGCAGCAGGACTAGCGGGGAGACCCAGTACTTC	TRBD2	-	TRBV11-2	TRBJ2-5
CASSELMAGADEQFF	TGTGCCAGCAGTGAATTGATGGCAGGGGCGGATGAGCAGTTCTTC	-	-	TRBV2	TRBJ2-1
CASSLGLATQNEQFF	TGTGCCAGCAGCTTGGGGCTAGCGACTCAAAATGAGCAGTTCTTC	-	-	TRBV5-4	TRBJ2-1
CASSRGSNEQFF	TGTGCCAGCAGCCGGGGGTCTAATGAGCAGTTCTTC	-	-	TRBV5-6	TRBJ2-1
CASSHRSGRSYNEQFF	TGTGCCAGCAGCCACCGTAGCGGGAGGAGTTACAATGAGCAGTTCTTC	TRBD2	-	TRBV3-1/TRBV3-2	TRBJ2-1
CASSQEGWRYNEQFF	TGTGCCAGCAGCCAAGAGGGGTGGAGGTACAATGAGCAGTTCTTC	-	-	TRBV14	TRBJ2-1
CASSPLPGLAGAGELFF	TGCGCCAGCAGCCCATTACCGGGACTAGCGGGAGCCGGGGAGCTGTTTTTT	TRBD2	-	TRBV5-1	TRBJ2-2
CASSYSRDSGVYEQYF	TGTGCCAGCAGTTATAGTCGGGATAGCGGGGTCTACGAGCAGTACTTC	TRBD2	-	TRBV6-2/TRBV6-3	TRBJ2-7
CASSEGLAGGQYF	TGTGCCAGCAGCGAGGGACTAGCGGGAGGGCAGTATTTT	TRBD2	-	TRBV9	TRBJ2-3
CASSEPGRGGNQPQHF	TGTGCCAGCAGTGAACCAGGGAGGGGGGGCAATCAGCCCCAGCATTTT	-	-	TRBV6-1	TRBJ1-5
CASSIDLQRRGFEAFF	TGTGCCAGTAGTATAGATCTGCAGCGAAGAGGGTTTGAAGCTTTCTTT	-	few	TRBV19	TRBJ1-1
CASSLARDSIYEQYF	TGTGCCAGCAGCTTGGCTAGGGACAGCATCTACGAGCAGTACTTC	TRBD1	-	TRBV5-5	TRBJ2-7
CASSVGGRPYEQYF	TGCGCCAGCAGTGTAGGCGGGAGGCCCTACGAGCAGTACTTC	TRBD2	-	TRBV10-2	TRBJ2-7
CASRRTAGGTRGTGELFF	TGTGCCAGCAGACGGACGGCGGGAGGGACCCGGGGCACCGGGGAGCTGTTTTTT	TRBD2	-	TRBV4-2	TRBJ2-2
CASSSKRVDTDTQYF	TGTGCCAGCAGCTCCAAGCGGGTGGACACAGATACGCAGTATTTT	-	-	TRBV11-1	TRBJ2-3
CASSRDRVSGANVLTF	TGTGCCAGCAGCCGGGACAGGGTTTCTGGGGCCAACGTCCTGACTTTC	TRBD1	once	TRBV2	TRBJ2-6
CASSLGQKDSPLHF	TGCGCCAGCAGCCTCGGACAGAAGGATTCACCCCTCCACTTT	-	-	TRBV5-1	TRBJ1-6
CAISEPRTSTDTQYF	TGTGCCATCAGTGAGCCCCGGACTAGCACAGATACGCAGTATTTT	-	-	TRBV10-3	TRBJ2-3